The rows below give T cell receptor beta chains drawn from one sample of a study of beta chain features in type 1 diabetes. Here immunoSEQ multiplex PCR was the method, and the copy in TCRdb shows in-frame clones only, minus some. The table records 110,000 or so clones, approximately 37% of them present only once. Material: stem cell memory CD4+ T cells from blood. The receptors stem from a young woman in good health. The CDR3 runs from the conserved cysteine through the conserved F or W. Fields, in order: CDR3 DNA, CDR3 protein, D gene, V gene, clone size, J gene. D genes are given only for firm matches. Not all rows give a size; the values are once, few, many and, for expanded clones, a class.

CDR3nt: TGTGCCAGCAGTCAGTACAATGAGCAGTTCTTC
CDR3aa: CASSQYNEQFF
d_gene: -
v_gene: TRBV6-1
abundance: -
j_gene: TRBJ2-1

CDR3nt: TGTGCCAGCAGCGGGACAGGGGGCATAATTAATGAAAAACTGTTTTTT
CDR3aa: CASSGTGGIINEKLFF
d_gene: TRBD1
v_gene: TRBV7-2
abundance: few
j_gene: TRBJ1-4

CDR3nt: TGTGCCAGCAGTTTTAGTAGGGCAGGGGGGTTCTATGGCTACACCTTC
CDR3aa: CASSFSRAGGFYGYTF
d_gene: TRBD1
v_gene: TRBV27
abundance: few
j_gene: TRBJ1-2

CDR3nt: TGTGCCAGCAGCCAGGATCCAGGCCCTAATGAAAAACTGTTTTTT
CDR3aa: CASSQDPGPNEKLFF
d_gene: -
v_gene: TRBV7-9
abundance: -
j_gene: TRBJ1-4

CDR3nt: TGTGCCAGCAGATACACAGGGGGCACCTACAATGAGCAGTTCTTC
CDR3aa: CASRYTGGTYNEQFF
d_gene: TRBD1
v_gene: TRBV28
abundance: -
j_gene: TRBJ2-1

CDR3nt: TGTGCCTGGAGTAGGACGGGATCTAATGAAAAACTGTTTTTT
CDR3aa: CAWSRTGSNEKLFF
d_gene: -
v_gene: TRBV30
abundance: few
j_gene: TRBJ1-4

CDR3nt: TGTGCCAGCATGGGGCAGGGTTTCGGGTTTGGGTGGAATGAGCAGTTCTTC
CDR3aa: CASMGQGFGFGWNEQFF
d_gene: -
v_gene: TRBV7-9
abundance: few
j_gene: TRBJ2-1

CDR3nt: TGTGCCAGCAGCGTAGGTCACCACGGCTACAATGAGCAGTTCTTC
CDR3aa: CASSVGHHGYNEQFF
d_gene: -
v_gene: TRBV9
abundance: few
j_gene: TRBJ2-1

CDR3nt: TGCGCCAGCAGCTTGGTGCGTTACAATGAGCAGTTCTTC
CDR3aa: CASSLVRYNEQFF
d_gene: -
v_gene: TRBV5-1
abundance: few
j_gene: TRBJ2-1

CDR3nt: TGTGCCAGCAGAGAATTGGTAGCGGGAGGGAATGAGCAGTTCTTC
CDR3aa: CASRELVAGGNEQFF
d_gene: TRBD2
v_gene: TRBV7-2
abundance: few
j_gene: TRBJ2-1

CDR3nt: TGTGCCAGCTCACCGCAGGGTTTGACCTACGAGCAGTACTTC
CDR3aa: CASSPQGLTYEQYF
d_gene: -
v_gene: TRBV18
abundance: -
j_gene: TRBJ2-7

CDR3nt: TGTGCCAGCAGCTTCCCCGGGGGACCCTACGAGCAGTACTTC
CDR3aa: CASSFPGGPYEQYF
d_gene: -
v_gene: TRBV11-1
abundance: -
j_gene: TRBJ2-7

CDR3nt: TGCGCCAGCAGCCAAGGAGTAGCGGGAGGGGGTGAGCAGTTCTTC
CDR3aa: CASSQGVAGGGEQFF
d_gene: TRBD2
v_gene: TRBV4-1
abundance: -
j_gene: TRBJ2-1

CDR3nt: TGTGCCAGTAGTACCAGACTAGCCCGGAATGAGCAGTTCTTC
CDR3aa: CASSTRLARNEQFF
d_gene: TRBD2
v_gene: TRBV19
abundance: few
j_gene: TRBJ2-1